The rows below give T cell receptor beta chains drawn from one sample of a study of blood T cell repertoires in COVID-19. The assay was immunoSEQ multiplex PCR, and TCRdb's table has in-frame clones only and misses some. In the table there are more than 35,000 clones, less than 70% of which are singletons. Sequences were obtained from peripheral blood. The receptor source for this set is a man aged 80 or over with acute or convalescent COVID-19. Each CDR3 is given with its conserved first and last residue. Fields, in order: CDR3 DNA, CDR3 protein, J gene, clone size, CDR3 length, V gene, D gene. D genes are given only for firm matches. A row's size may be missing; if present it is once, few, many or a size class.

TGTGCCAGCAGCAAAGGACTTAGACAGAGCAATCAGCCCCAGCATTTT CASSKGLRQSNQPQHF TRBJ1-5 NA 16 TRBV21-1 NA
TGCAGCGTTGAGGGCTACTCCTACGAGCAGTACTTC CSVEGYSYEQYF TRBJ2-7 NA 12 TRBV29-1 NA
TGTGCCAGCAGCTCCGGACTAGCCTACGAGCAGTACTTC CASSSGLAYEQYF TRBJ2-7 NA 13 TRBV11-2 TRBD2
TGTGCCAGCAGCCTTACGATAGGGGAAAGCACAGATACGCAGTATTTT CASSLTIGESTDTQYF TRBJ2-3 NA 16 TRBV7-8 NA
TGTGCCAGCAGCCTCCGGGGGGCCCACTCCTACGAGCAGTACTTC CASSLRGAHSYEQYF TRBJ2-7 NA 15 TRBV3-1/TRBV3-2 NA
TGCGCCAGCAGCCAAATGACTAGCGGGAGTGATACGCAGTATTTT CASSQMTSGSDTQYF TRBJ2-3 few 15 TRBV4-3 TRBD2
TGTGCCAGCAGCTTAGCGGCCCTGCGGGCTTTCTTT CASSLAALRAFF TRBJ1-1 NA 12 TRBV7-2 NA
TGTGCCAGCAGTGATGGGACAGGTAGCTCCTACGAGCAGTACTTC CASSDGTGSSYEQYF TRBJ2-7 medium-sized 15 TRBV6-1 TRBD1
TGTGCCAGCAGCTTAGACGACCTGGGGGCCACTGGAAACACCATATATTTT CASSLDDLGATGNTIYF TRBJ1-3 NA 17 TRBV7-6 NA
TGTGCCAGTAGTTCCGGACTAGCGGGGAGCAATGAGCAGTTCTTC CASSSGLAGSNEQFF TRBJ2-1 NA 15 TRBV19 TRBD2
TGTGCCAGTAGGCACAGGGGTGCTAACTATGGCTACACCTTC CASRHRGANYGYTF TRBJ1-2 medium-sized 14 TRBV19 TRBD1
TGTGCCAGTAATGAAGGGACTAGCGTAGGCAATGAGCAGTTCTTC CASNEGTSVGNEQFF TRBJ2-1 NA 15 TRBV19 TRBD2
TGCGCCAGCACTGGACCTCGGGGCTCCTATAATTCACCCCTCCACTTT CASTGPRGSYNSPLHF TRBJ1-6 few 16 TRBV10-1 NA
TGTGCCTGGAGTGTTGGACTAGCGGGGTCGTTAGCCTACAATGAGCAGTTCTTC CAWSVGLAGSLAYNEQFF TRBJ2-1 NA 18 TRBV30 TRBD2
TGTGCCAGCAGCTTTTGGCCCTCTTCGTCCTACGAGCAGTACTTC CASSFWPSSSYEQYF TRBJ2-7 NA 15 TRBV7-2 NA
TGTGCCAGCAGCCTACTAGCGGGAGGCCATAGGAATGAGCAGTTCTTC CASSLLAGGHRNEQFF TRBJ2-1 once 16 TRBV11-2 TRBD2
TGCAGCGTAACCAGGGGGCGCGGCACAGATACGCAGTATTTT CSVTRGRGTDTQYF TRBJ2-3 few 14 TRBV29-1 TRBD1
TGTGCCAGCAGCTTACGGGACAGCTATAATTCACCCCTCCACTTT CASSLRDSYNSPLHF TRBJ1-6 few 15 TRBV7-8 TRBD1
TGTGCCAGCAGCTTAGGTGTGGGGCAAAGAGGCTACGAGCAGTACTTC CASSLGVGQRGYEQYF TRBJ2-7 NA 16 TRBV7-8 NA
TGCGCCAGCAGCCGGCAAGGTGGGGGCGACTACGAGCAGTACTTC CASSRQGGGDYEQYF TRBJ2-7 NA 15 TRBV5-1 NA
TGTGCCAGCAGCCCCGGGACAGAAGCTTACGAGCAGTACTTC CASSPGTEAYEQYF TRBJ2-7 NA 14 TRBV6-6 TRBD1
TGTGCCAGTAGTTATCTAGCGGGAGGAGCGGAAGAGCAGTTCTTC CASSYLAGGAEEQFF TRBJ2-1 NA 15 TRBV19 TRBD2
TGTGCCACCGCTTCGGGAGTTACCGGGGAGCTGTTTTTT CATASGVTGELFF TRBJ2-2 NA 13 TRBV24-1 NA